This TCR beta chain is drawn from a study of cytomegalovirus exposure and HLA in healthy donors. Here immunoSEQ multiplex PCR was the method, and the copy in TCRdb shows in-frame clones only, minus some. The sample lists 55,000 to 80,000 clones; just under 95% were seen once. The donors were in the roughly 130-subject validation cohort, distinct from the approximately 610-subject first cohort. CDR1 is SGHDN, CDR2 FVKESK, per germline. V lost 0 bases to trimming and J lost 3 bases, with 11 bases between them. The CDR3 contains 16 residues. This chain links TRBV14 with TRBJ2-2; D remains ambiguous. The TCR was taken from a woman between 18 and 29 years old in good health and CMV-seropositive. Sequencing used PBMCs. The CDR3 DNA follows: TGTGCCAGCAGCCAAGATCCCAGTATCGACACCGGGGAGCTGTTTTTT. It encodes CASSQDPSIDTGELFF.